This T cell receptor (beta chain) is drawn from a study of cytomegalovirus exposure and HLA in healthy donors. Healthy individuals who donated bone marrow served as the donors. This CDR3 comprises 14 residues. Unmatched junction bases numbered 3, after V lost 5 bases and J lost 5 bases. CDR1 and CDR2 (germline): KGHSH, LQKENI. 60 Vbeta and 13 Jbeta primers were used in PCR. Assay used: immunoSEQ multiplex PCR; TCRdb lists only in-frame clones, some missing. The data show fewer than 140,000 clones, approximately 71% seen once. As concerns this clone: Other nucleotide sequences in the sample specify the same CDR3.

The genes are TRBV18 and TRBJ1-4; TRBD1 matches at 9 bases. The source of this sequence is a man aged 40-49 years in good health and CMV-seronegative. Sequences were obtained from PBMCs. DNA of the CDR3: TGTGCCAGCTCATCCGGGACAGGGAATGAAAAACTGTTTTTT. Its protein is CASSSGTGNEKLFF.